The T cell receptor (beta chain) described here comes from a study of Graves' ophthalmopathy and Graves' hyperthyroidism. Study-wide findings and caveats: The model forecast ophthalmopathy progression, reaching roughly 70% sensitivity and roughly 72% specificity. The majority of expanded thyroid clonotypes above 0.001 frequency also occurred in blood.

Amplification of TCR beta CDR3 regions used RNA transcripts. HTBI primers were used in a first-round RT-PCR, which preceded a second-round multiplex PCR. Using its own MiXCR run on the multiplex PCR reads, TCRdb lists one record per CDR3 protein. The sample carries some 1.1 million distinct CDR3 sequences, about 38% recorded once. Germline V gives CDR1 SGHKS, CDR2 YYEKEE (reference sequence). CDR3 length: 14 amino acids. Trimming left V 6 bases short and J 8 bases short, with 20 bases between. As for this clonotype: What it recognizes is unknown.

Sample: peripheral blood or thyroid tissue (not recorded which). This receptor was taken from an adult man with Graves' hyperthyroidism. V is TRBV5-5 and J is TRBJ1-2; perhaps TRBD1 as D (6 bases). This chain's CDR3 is CASNQFTGGRGYTF. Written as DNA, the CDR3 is TGTGCCAGCAACCAATTCACTGGGGGCAGGGGCTACACCTTC.